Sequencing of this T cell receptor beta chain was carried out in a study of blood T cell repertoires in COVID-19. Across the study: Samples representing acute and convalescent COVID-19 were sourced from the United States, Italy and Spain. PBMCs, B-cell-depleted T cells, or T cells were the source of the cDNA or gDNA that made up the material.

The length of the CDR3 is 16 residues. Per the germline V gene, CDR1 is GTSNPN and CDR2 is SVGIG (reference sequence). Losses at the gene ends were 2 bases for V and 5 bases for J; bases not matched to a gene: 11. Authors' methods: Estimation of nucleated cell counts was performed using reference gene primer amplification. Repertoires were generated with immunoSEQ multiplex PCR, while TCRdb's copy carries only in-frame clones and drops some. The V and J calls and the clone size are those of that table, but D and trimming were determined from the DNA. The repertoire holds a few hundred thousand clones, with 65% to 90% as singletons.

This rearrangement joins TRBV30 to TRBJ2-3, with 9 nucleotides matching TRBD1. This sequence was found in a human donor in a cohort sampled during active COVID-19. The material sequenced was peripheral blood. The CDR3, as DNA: TGTGCCTGGAGTCAGGGGACAGGGATGGAGGGAGATACGCAGTATTTT. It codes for CAWSQGTGMEGDTQYF. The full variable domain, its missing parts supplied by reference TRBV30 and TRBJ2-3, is SQTIHQWPATLVQPVGSPLSLECTVEGTSNPNLYWYRQAAGRGLQLLFYSVGIGQISSEVPQNLSASRPQDRQFILSSKKLLLSDSGFYLCAWSQGTGMEGDTQYFGPGTRLTVL.